These 25 T cell receptor beta chains share one sample of origin, sequenced in a study of T cell changes during pregnancy in multiple sclerosis. The table came from immunoSEQ multiplex PCR; TCRdb's copy has only in-frame clones and leaves some out. Of roughly 50,000 clones in the sample, around 90% were seen once. Sequences were derived from peripheral blood, sampled after pregnancy. The receptors derive from a female donor in good health, enrolled as a control in a pregnancy study.

CDR3 residues: CASSVDSGPEQFF. The DNA of the CDR3 is TGTGCCAGCAGCGTAGATAGCGGACCCGAGCAGTTCTTC. The chain recombines TRBV9 with TRBJ2-1, with a weak D call TRBD2 (6 bases). CDR1 and CDR2 (germline): SGDLS, YYNGEE. V gave up 0 bases and J gave up 10 bases, with 11 bases separating them. There are 13 residues in the CDR3.

CDR3 sequence reads: CASSQGGGGYYEQYF. In DNA form, the CDR3 reads TGCGCCAGCAGCCAAGGAGGGGGGGGGTACTACGAGCAGTACTTC. The V gene is TRBV4-3, the J gene TRBJ2-7; D may be TRBD2 (7 bases). Germline-derived CDR1 and CDR2 are LGHNA and YSLEER. V gave up 1 base and J gave up 3 bases, with 13 bases separating them. The CDR3 is 15 residues long.

The chain is built from TRBV10-3 and TRBJ1-1, with D tentatively TRBD1 (5 bases). Trimming removed 4 bases at V and 0 bases at J, with 24 bases between. Germline CDR1 reads ENHRY; CDR2 reads SYGVKD. This CDR3 region has 19 residues. In DNA form, the CDR3 reads TGTGCCATCAGTGGGAGCTTTCAAAGGAGGGGTATCATGAACACTGAAGCTTTCTTT. It is translated as CAISGSFQRRGIMNTEAFF.

This clone appeared once. The J gene is TRBJ2-3, the V gene TRBV5-4; D is perhaps TRBD2 (6 bases). CDR1 and CDR2 from the germline V gene are SGHNT and YYREEE (reference sequence). V lost 1 base and J lost 5, with 8 bases in between. The CDR3 loop spans 13 amino acids. CDR3 protein: CASSLLGGDTQYF. DNA of the CDR3: TGTGCCAGCAGCTTGTTGGGGGGAGATACGCAGTATTTT. Looking up the rest from reference TRBV5-4 and TRBJ2-3 gives the full variable domain: ETGVTQSPTHLIKTRGQQVTLRCSSQSGHNTVSWYQQALGQGPQFIFQYYREEENGRGNFPPRFSGLQFPNYSSELNVNALELDDSALYLCASSLLGGDTQYFGPGTRLTVL.

V and J are TRBV4-1 and TRBJ1-3; D is possibly TRBD1 (5 bases). Looked up from germline, CDR1 is MGHRA and CDR2 is YSYEKL. The ends were cut back, 4 bases at V and 0 bases at J, with 10 bases in the middle. The CDR3 is 15 amino acids. In DNA, the CDR3 is TGCGCCAGCAGCCGGATGACAGACTCTGGAAACACCATATATTTT. As protein: CASSRMTDSGNTIYF.

The chain links TRBV6-1 to TRBJ1-5; D possibly corresponds to TRBD1 (6 bases). Germline V lookup: CDR1 MNHNS, CDR2 SASEGT. This CDR3 is 15 amino acids long. V gave up 8 bases and J gave up 2 bases, with 16 bases separating them. The CDR3 sequence is CASGGGGRGNQPQHF. The CDR3 coding sequence is TGTGCCAGCGGGGGCGGGGGTAGGGGCAATCAGCCCCAGCATTTT.

The genes are TRBV5-1 and TRBJ2-5; a possible D gene is TRBD1 (5 bases). The V end lost 0 bases, the J end lost 5 bases, and 14 bases lay between the germline ends. Per the germline V gene, CDR1 is SGHRS and CDR2 is YFSETQ. This CDR3 has 15 amino acids. The CDR3 DNA sequence: TGCGCCAGCAGCTTGGCCCCAGGGAATGTGGAGACCCAGTACTTC. Amino acids: CASSLAPGNVETQYF.

CDR3 coding DNA: TGTGCCAGCAGCCAAGATCTTGGCGCGCGGGTTGGCTCCTACAATGAGCAGTTCTTC. The encoded protein is CASSQDLGARVGSYNEQFF. This sequence joins TRBV14 and TRBJ2-1; weak D call: TRBD2 (5 bases). The CDR3 sequence is 19 residues long. Germline V gene data show CDR1 as SGHDN and CDR2 as FVKESK. V dropped 0 bases and J dropped 0 bases, with 18 bases sitting between them.

This clone was observed a handful of times. V is TRBV6-1 and J is TRBJ2-7; 12 bases map to TRBD1. From germline, CDR1 is MNHNS and CDR2 SASEGT. This CDR3 region has 15 residues. Trimming cost V 0 bases and J 5 bases; bases outside gene matches: 2. CDR3 sequence (DNA): TGTGCCAGCAGTGAAGCCGGGACAGGGGGCAACGAGCAGTACTTC. Encoded protein: CASSEAGTGGNEQYF.

This chain connects TRBV7-9 to TRBJ2-1; possible D gene TRBD1, 6 bases. The CDR3 sequence is 13 residues long. The ends were cut back, 5 bases at V and 6 bases at J, with 11 bases in the middle. The V gene's germline CDR1 is SEHNR and CDR2 FQNEAQ (reference sequence). The CDR3 loop is CASSPRTVNEQFF. CDR3 nucleotide sequence: TGTGCCAGCAGCCCACGGACAGTCAATGAGCAGTTCTTC.

In this sample, this clone turned up once. This chain connects TRBV28 to TRBJ1-2, with D tentatively TRBD1 (5 bases). V gave up 8 bases and J gave up 0 bases, with 16 bases separating them. This CDR3 contains 15 residues. Germline values: CDR1 MDHEN, CDR2 SYDVKM. The CDR3 reads CASRGATVSNYGYTF. Here the CDR3 DNA reads TGTGCCAGCCGCGGGGCGACAGTTTCTAACTATGGCTACACCTTC.

The chain is built from TRBV4-1 and TRBJ1-2, with D possibly TRBD1 on 6 matching bases. CDR3 length: 15 residues. Trimming shortened V by 4 bases and J by 5 bases, and 17 bases separated the two germline ends. The germline CDR1 and CDR2 sequences are MGHRA and YSYEKL. CDR3 DNA: TGCGCCAGCAGCCCTCCCCAAGGGGGGGGGTATGGCTACACCTTC. Translating it yields CASSPPQGGGYGYTF.

This chain uses TRBV30 with TRBJ2-3, with 9 bases fitting TRBD2. The ends lost 2 bases at V and 3 bases at J; junction bases unmatched: 9. CDR3 length equals 16 residues. The V gene's germline CDR1 is GTSNPN and CDR2 SVGIG (reference sequence). Here the CDR3 reads CAWSIGAGGRTDTQYF. In DNA, the CDR3 is TGTGCCTGGAGTATTGGTGCGGGAGGGAGGACAGATACGCAGTATTTT.

The J gene is TRBJ1-1, the V gene TRBV15; 8 bases fit TRBD1. Germline values: CDR1 LNHNV, CDR2 YYDKDF (reference sequence). V lost 9 bases to trimming and J lost 3 bases; unmatched junction nucleotides: 6. The CDR3 spans 13 residues. The CDR3 sequence: CATGTGGDTEAFF. CDR3 coding DNA: TGTGCCACGGGAACAGGGGGGGACACTGAAGCTTTCTTT.

The chain employs TRBV19 and TRBJ2-4; D might be TRBD2 (5 bases). V lost 7 bases and J lost 0, with 13 bases in between. CDR1 is LNHDA, CDR2 SQIVND, per germline (reference sequence). CDR3 length: 15 residues. CDR3 residues: CASNLGGSAKNIQYF. The CDR3 DNA follows: TGTGCCAGTAATCTAGGAGGATCAGCCAAAAACATTCAGTACTTC.

The chain recombines TRBV15 with TRBJ2-3; TRBD2 matches 7 bases. The junction had 10 bases not matched to a gene; V was cut back by 3 bases and J by 7 bases. CDR3 length: 15 residues. The germline V gene has CDR1 LNHNV and CDR2 YYDKDF (reference sequence). The CDR3 region is CATSRVKAGPNTQYF. Written as DNA, the CDR3 is TGTGCCACCAGCAGGGTTAAAGCGGGACCTAATACGCAGTATTTT.

The chain joins TRBV7-6 to TRBJ1-3; D uncertain. The ends were cut back, 1 base at V and 0 bases at J, with 22 bases in the middle. The CDR3 sequence is 20 residues long. Germline CDR1 is SGHVS and CDR2 is FNYEAQ. The CDR3 DNA follows: TGTGCCAGCAGCTTAGGCCCCACAGTTACTCCAGGTGACTCTGGAAACACCATATATTTT. Translation: CASSLGPTVTPGDSGNTIYF.

The chain uses TRBV9 and TRBJ2-1; D is undetermined. Trimming took 4 bases from V and 5 from J, leaving 13 bases between them. CDR1 and CDR2 (germline): SGDLS, YYNGEE. The CDR3 runs 14 residues. The CDR3 reads CASSHDLGNNEQFF. In DNA form, the CDR3 reads TGTGCCAGCAGCCACGACCTAGGAAACAATGAGCAGTTCTTC.

The DNA of the CDR3 is TGTGCCATCAGTGAGCCCTTGGGACTAGCGGACAGTGAGCAGTTCTTC. This encodes CAISEPLGLADSEQFF. The genes are TRBV10-3 and TRBJ2-1, with TRBD2 matching over 11 bases. With V trimmed by 2 bases and J by 9 bases, 9 bases remained unmatched. CDR1 is ENHRY and CDR2 is SYGVKD in the germline V gene. The CDR3 extends over 16 amino acids.

The J gene is TRBJ2-7, the V gene TRBV6-5; 9 nucleotides match TRBD1. V was pared by 2 bases and J by 0 bases, with 2 bases of the junction left unmatched. Per the germline V gene, CDR1 is MNHEY and CDR2 is SVGAGI. This CDR3 has 15 residues. CDR3 sequence (DNA): TGTGCCAGCAGTTACGGGACAGGGAGCTCCTACGAGCAGTACTTC. Residues: CASSYGTGSSYEQYF.

This chain joins TRBV27 and TRBJ1-1; possibly TRBD1 for D (6 bases). This CDR3 spans 15 amino acids. Trimming cost V 5 bases and J 0 bases, with 13 bases left between them. Germline CDR1 is MNHEY and CDR2 is SMNVEV (reference sequence). The CDR3 coding sequence is TGTGCCAGCAGTGCGCTGGACAGCATGAACACTGAAGCTTTCTTT. It encodes CASSALDSMNTEAFF.

The table lists this clone with a few counts. The chain recombines TRBV7-2 with TRBJ2-4, with TRBD2 matching over 7 bases. The CDR3 is 17 amino acids. Germline CDR1 SGHTA, CDR2 FQGNSA. The J segment lost 4 bases and the V segment lost 0 bases, leaving 9 bases of the junction unmatched. As DNA, the CDR3 is TGTGCCAGCAGCTTAGCTCTCGGGGGGTGGGAGAAAAACATTCAGTACTTC. Its protein is CASSLALGGWEKNIQYF. The full variable domain, rest sourced from reference TRBV7-2 and TRBJ2-4, is GAGVSQSPSNKVTEKGKDVELRCDPISGHTALYWYRQSLGQGLEFLIYFQGNSAPDKSGLPSDRFSAERTGGSVSTLTIQRTQQEDSAVYLCASSLALGGWEKNIQYFGAGTRLSVL.

This clone was observed once. The chain joins TRBV5-6 to TRBJ1-2; 12 bases line up with TRBD1. The CDR3 sequence is 15 residues long. CDR1 is SGHDT and CDR2 is YYEEEE in the germline V gene. The V gene end was trimmed by 0 bases and the J gene end by 7 bases; junction bases not matched to a gene: 4. This CDR3 reads CASSLVGQGAFGYTF. DNA for the CDR3: TGTGCCAGCAGCTTGGTGGGACAGGGGGCGTTTGGCTACACCTTC. The variable domain in full, with the rest retrieved from reference TRBV5-6 and TRBJ1-2, is DAGVTQSPTHLIKTRGQQVTLRCSPKSGHDTVSWYQQALGQGPQFIFQYYEEEERQRGNFPDRFSGHQFPNYSSELNVNALLLGDSALYLCASSLVGQGAFGYTFGSGTRLTVV.

The chain recombines TRBV29-1 with TRBJ1-2, with a weak D call TRBD1 (5 bases). V was shortened by 5 bases and J by 2 bases, with 12 bases between the two germline ends. CDR1 and CDR2 (germline): SQVTM, ANQGSEA. This CDR3 comprises 13 residues. The CDR3 is CSVSQGNNYGYTF. For the CDR3, the DNA is TGCAGCGTTTCCCAGGGAAACAACTATGGCTACACCTTC. The full variable domain, rest sourced from reference TRBV29-1 and TRBJ1-2, is SAVISQKPSRDICQRGTSLTIQCQVDSQVTMMFWYRQQPGQSLTLIATANQGSEATYESGFVIDKFPISRPNLTFSTLTVSNMSPEDSSIYLCSVSQGNNYGYTFGSGTRLTVV.

This sequence joins TRBV5-1 and TRBJ2-1, with 13 bases fitting TRBD2. The CDR3 runs to 17 residues. Per the germline V gene, CDR1 is SGHRS and CDR2 is YFSETQ. With V trimmed by 3 bases and J by 6 bases, 9 bases remained unmatched. The CDR3 here is CASSSTSGRARVNEQFF. CDR3 sequence (DNA): TGCGCCAGCAGCTCCACTAGCGGGAGGGCTCGGGTCAATGAGCAGTTCTTC.